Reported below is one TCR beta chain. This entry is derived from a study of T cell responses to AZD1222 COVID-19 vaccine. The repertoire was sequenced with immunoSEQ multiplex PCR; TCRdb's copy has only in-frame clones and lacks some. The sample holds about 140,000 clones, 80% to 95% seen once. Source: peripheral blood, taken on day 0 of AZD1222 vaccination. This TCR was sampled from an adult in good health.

The CDR3 loop is CASSQDFRTSYLTSYNEQFF. The CDR3 nucleotides are TGTGCCAGCAGCCAAGATTTCAGGACTAGCTACCTCACTTCCTACAATGAGCAGTTCTTC. This chain links TRBV14 with TRBJ2-1; TRBD2 aligns across 8 bases. The CDR3 loop spans 20 amino acids. CDR1 and CDR2 (germline): SGHDN, FVKESK. V was pared by 0 bases and J by 1 base, with 14 bases of the junction left unmatched. Looking up the rest from reference TRBV14 and TRBJ2-1 gives the full variable domain: EAGVTQFPSHSVIEKGQTVTLRCDPISGHDNLYWYRRVMGKEIKFLLHFVKESKQDESGMPNNRFLAERTGGTYSTLKVQPAELEDSGVYFCASSQDFRTSYLTSYNEQFFGPGTRLTVL.